The 32 T cell receptor beta chains below all came from one sample that was sequenced in a study of human T cells and chemical hapten exposure. Time point of the sample: pre-sensitization, week 0. Treatment denoted: therapeutic diphenylcyclopropenone sensitization with weekly scalp DPC. TCRdb fed the RACE reads into MiXCR, producing one record per CDR3 protein. The table has about 40,000 distinct CDR3 sequences, approximately 10% seen once. The sample consisted of whole blood, taken in connection with sensitization to the hapten diphenylcyclopropenone (DPC). The receptors derive from a man aged 25 to 40 with alopecia areata. Some clones in this sample may be carry-over from other donors' samples.

On this clonotype itself: One junction end disagrees with the germline gene, perhaps due to a read error. The chain joins TRBV7-3 to TRBJ1-2; D not certain. Germline V gene data show CDR1 as SGHTA and CDR2 as FQGTGA. This CDR3 has 16 residues. The CDR3 bases are TGTGCCAACAGCCCGGGTCAACCCTATGGCTACACCTCCTACACCTTC. This translates into CANSPGQPYGYTSYTF.

This chain links TRBV29-1 with TRBJ1-4; D not certain. The V end was cut by 4 bases, the J end by 7 bases, with 13 bases between. CDR3 length equals 13 residues. Germline CDR1 is SQVTM and CDR2 is ANQGSEA. The CDR3: CSVAVGAGEKLFF. The CDR3 DNA reads TGCAGCGTTGCAGTCGGAGCAGGTGAAAAACTGTTTTTT.

This clonotype was detected a few times. The chain carries TRBV7-9 and TRBJ1-1; possibly TRBD1 for D (5 bases). This CDR3 has 13 amino acids. Trimming pared 0 bases from V and 6 bases from J, leaving 8 bases between. Germline V gene data show CDR1 as SEHNR and CDR2 as FQNEAQ (reference sequence). CDR3 residues: CASSLAGDPEAFF. In DNA form, the CDR3 reads TGTGCCAGCAGCTTAGCGGGGGACCCTGAAGCTTTCTTT.

Ten or more counts support this clonotype. The genes are TRBV20-1 and TRBJ1-5, with 9 bases that match TRBD1. J gave up 2 bases and V 6 bases, and 5 bases lay outside the gene matches. The CDR3 is 14 residues long. Germline CDR1 is DFQATT and CDR2 is SNEGSKA (reference sequence). Written as DNA, the CDR3 is TGCAGTGCAACTTGGACAGGGGGCAATCAGCCCCAGCATTTT. It specifies CSATWTGGNQPQHF.

This chain joins TRBV20-1 and TRBJ2-7, with 8 bases fitting TRBD2. V lost 5 bases to trimming and J lost 3 bases; unmatched junction nucleotides: 3. The CDR3 runs 12 residues. The germline V gene encodes CDR1 DFQATT and CDR2 SNEGSKA (reference sequence). The chain's CDR3 is CSAGSGVYEQYF. The CDR3 coding sequence is TGCAGTGCTGGTAGCGGGGTCTACGAGCAGTACTTC.

This clonotype has a handful of counts. The CDR3 DNA follows: TGTGCCAGCAGTGAGCGAGCGGGGTTCGAACCCAGGTGGGAGACCCAGTACTTC. Translated: CASSERAGFEPRWETQYF. The gene calls are TRBV2 and TRBJ2-5; 7 bases are a match to TRBD2. CDR1 and CDR2 from the germline V gene are SNHLY and FYNNEI. The CDR3 has 18 amino acids. V lost 3 bases to trimming and J lost 5 bases; unmatched junction nucleotides: 18.

This clonotype was picked up a small number of times. The chain is built from TRBV4-3 and TRBJ2-1; D is possibly TRBD1 or TRBD2 (7 bases each). The CDR3 runs to 14 residues. Deletions cut 0 bases from V and 12 bases from J, with 15 bases between. CDR1 and CDR2 from the germline V gene are LGHNA and YSLEER. The CDR3 spells CASSQDPQGGMQFF. In DNA, the CDR3 is TGCGCCAGCAGCCAAGATCCCCAGGGGGGGATGCAGTTCTTC.

This chain joins TRBV21-1 and TRBJ2-7; the D call in the table, TRBD1, was not verified against the DNA. TRBV21-1 is given as a pseudogene. CDR3 size: 13 residues. CDR3 coding DNA: TGTGCCAGCAGCAAAGAGGGGCCCTACGAGCAGTACGTC. As protein: CASSKEGPYEQYV.

The chain employs TRBV19 and TRBJ2-3; D is perhaps TRBD1 or TRBD2 (5 bases each). The CDR3 is 15 amino acids. Trimming stripped 6 bases from V and 5 bases from J, with 18 bases between. Germline assignment: CDR1 LNHDA and CDR2 SQIVND (reference sequence). The chain's CDR3 is CASRRQSRGIDTQYF. DNA of the CDR3: TGTGCCAGTAGGAGACAGTCTCGGGGCATAGATACGCAGTATTTT.

The chain joins TRBV6-1 to TRBJ2-3; 7 bases agree with TRBD1. This CDR3 contains 19 residues. After removal of 1 base from V and 1 base from J, the junction contained 14 bases not matched to a gene. Germline V gives CDR1 MNHNS, CDR2 SASEGT. The CDR3 sequence: CASSEEPTKGASGTDTQYF. The CDR3 DNA reads TGTGCCAGCAGTGAAGAGCCTACCAAGGGGGCCTCGGGCACAGATACGCAGTATTTT.

This clonotype turned up a few times. V usage is TRBV29-1 and J usage is TRBJ2-5; D is possibly TRBD2 (7 bases). This CDR3 comprises 12 residues. With 5 bases removed from V and 4 bases from J, the gap between germline ends came to 11 bases. Germline V gene sequence: CDR1 SQVTM, CDR2 ANQGSEA. CDR3 loop: CSVTGGAETQYF. The CDR3 coding sequence is TGCAGCGTTACGGGGGGCGCAGAGACCCAGTACTTC. The full variable domain, its missing parts supplied by reference TRBV29-1 and TRBJ2-5, is SAVISQKPSRDICQRGTSLTIQCQVDSQVTMMFWYRQQPGQSLTLIATANQGSEATYESGFVIDKFPISRPNLTFSTLTVSNMSPEDSSIYLCSVTGGAETQYFGPGTRLLVL.

This clonotype was found many times. The CDR3 here is CASSPPGGGFQETQYF. CDR3 sequence (DNA): TGTGCCAGCAGTCCACCAGGGGGAGGCTTCCAAGAGACCCAGTACTTC. This chain uses TRBV12-3 or TRBV12-4 with TRBJ2-5; D may be TRBD1 (7 bases). Trimming took 5 bases from V and 1 from J, leaving 17 bases between them. The CDR3 contains 16 residues.

This clonotype was counted between two and nine times. This chain joins TRBV11-3 and TRBJ1-1; 7 bases map to TRBD1. The germline V gene encodes CDR1 SGHNT and CDR2 YENEEA. The V and J ends lost 5 bases and 3 bases, in that order; junction bases with no gene match: 6. The CDR3 consists of 14 residues. The CDR3 nucleotides are TGTGCCAGCAGCCCTACAGGGGATTACACTGAAGCTTTCTTT. Translated: CASSPTGDYTEAFF.

The chain carries TRBV5-5 and TRBJ2-7; D gene unclear. Germline V lookup: CDR1 SGHKS, CDR2 YYEKEE (reference sequence). V lost 0 bases and J 9 bases, leaving 7 bases between the germline ends. The CDR3 extends over 11 amino acids. The CDR3 is CASSLVNLQYV. CDR3 nucleotide sequence: TGTGCCAGCAGCTTGGTTAATCTGCAGTACGTC.

V gene TRBV6-1 combines with J gene TRBJ1-5; D gene ambiguous. The V end lost 7 bases, the J end lost 0 bases, and 10 bases lay between the germline ends. This CDR3 has 14 amino acids. Germline CDR1 MNHNS, CDR2 SASEGT. The CDR3 DNA is TGTGCCAGCAAGGACGTCTATAGCAATCAGCCCCAGCATTTT. This codes for CASKDVYSNQPQHF.

This clonotype was counted only a few times. The V gene is TRBV7-2, the J gene TRBJ2-1, with 8 nucleotides matching TRBD2. Trimming cost V 4 bases and J 8 bases; bases outside gene matches: 10. The CDR3 length is 15 residues. In germline, CDR1 is SGHTA, CDR2 FQGNSA. The DNA of the CDR3 is TGTGCCAGCAGCTCCCCGTGGACTAGCAGCGATGAGCAGTTCTTC. Protein: CASSSPWTSSDEQFF.

This clonotype was observed a handful of times. V and J are TRBV6-2 or TRBV6-3 and TRBJ2-1; no firm D call. The V end lost 6 bases, the J end lost 3 bases, and 3 bases lay between the germline ends. CDR1 is MNHEY and CDR2 is SVGEGT in the germline V gene. The CDR3 has 11 amino acids. The CDR3 coding sequence is TGTGCCAGCAGGAACTACAATGAGCAGTTCTTC. Its translation is CASRNYNEQFF.

This clonotype was observed at least ten times. CDR3: CASSSRDTQYF. In DNA, the CDR3 is TGTGCCAGCAGCTCCAGGGATACGCAGTATTTT. V gene TRBV11-2 combines with J gene TRBJ2-3; D ambiguous. The germline CDR1 and CDR2 sequences are SGHAT and FQNNGV. The ends were cut back, 4 bases at V and 6 bases at J, with 5 bases in the middle. This CDR3 is 11 amino acids long.

This clonotype showed up many times. The CDR3 region has the DNA TGCAGTGCACGGGGCCGTGGTTCACCCCTCCACTTT. Translating gives CSARGRGSPLHF. The chain combines TRBV20-1 with TRBJ1-6; the D gene is possibly TRBD1 (5 bases). With 6 bases removed from V and 9 bases from J, the gap between germline ends came to 12 bases. This CDR3 contains 12 residues. Germline loops: CDR1 DFQATT, CDR2 SNEGSKA (reference sequence).

The sample holds many counts of this clonotype. The gene calls are TRBV18 and TRBJ1-6, with unresolved D. The CDR3 consists of 17 residues. Germline CDR1 reads KGHSH; CDR2 reads LQKENI. Trimming stripped 2 bases from V and 0 bases from J, with 11 bases between. The CDR3 bases are TGTGCCAGCTCACCATTGACGGCGAGCTCCTATAATTCACCCCTCCACTTT. Encoded protein: CASSPLTASSYNSPLHF.

This clonotype showed up many times. This sequence joins TRBV7-3 and TRBJ2-6; D is uncertain. Trimming shortened V by 4 bases and J by 0 bases, and 7 bases separated the two germline ends. Germline CDR1 is SGHTA and CDR2 is FQGTGA. The CDR3 has 15 amino acids. CDR3 sequence (DNA): TGTGCCAGCAGCTCCTCGAGCTCTGGGGCCAACGTCCTGACTTTC. Protein product: CASSSSSSGANVLTF.

This clonotype was found a few times. The chain joins TRBV28 to TRBJ1-5, with D possibly matching TRBD1 (5 bases). Germline V gene sequence: CDR1 MDHEN, CDR2 SYDVKM. Trimming took 6 bases from V and 1 from J, leaving 13 bases between them. The length of the CDR3 is 15 residues. CDR3 nucleotides: TGTGCCAGCAGGAATGCCGGGGCGAGCAATCAGCCCCAGCATTTT. The encoded protein is CASRNAGASNQPQHF.

This clonotype has only a few counts. V usage is TRBV3-1 and J usage is TRBJ2-2, with TRBD1 matching 10 bases. CDR3 length: 15 residues. CDR1 is LGHDT and CDR2 is YNNKEL in the germline V gene (reference sequence). Losses at the gene ends were 4 bases for V and 6 bases for J; bases not matched to a gene: 5. CDR3 region: CASSPGQGRAGELFF. CDR3 sequence (DNA): TGTGCCAGCAGCCCGGGACAGGGGCGCGCCGGGGAGCTGTTTTTT.

The chain couples TRBV7-9 to TRBJ2-4; D not certain. V was cut by 3 bases and J by 0 bases, with 6 bases left in between. Germline V CDR1 and CDR2: SEHNR, FQNEAQ (reference sequence). The CDR3 is 14 residues long. Here the CDR3 reads CASSFGLAKNIQYF. In DNA, the CDR3 is TGTGCCAGCAGCTTCGGGTTAGCCAAAAACATTCAGTACTTC.

This chain joins TRBV28 and TRBJ2-1, with 7 bases fitting TRBD2. Looked up from germline, CDR1 is MDHEN and CDR2 is SYDVKM. This CDR3 is 15 amino acids long. V lost 8 bases and J lost 4; bases outside the gene matches: 11. CDR3 sequence reads: CASHITGGSYNEQFF. CDR3 sequence (DNA): TGTGCCAGCCATATCACGGGCGGGAGTTACAATGAGCAGTTCTTC.

This clonotype was seen only a few times. The V call is TRBV7-9, the J call TRBJ2-1; the match to TRBD2 covers 7 bases. The CDR3 is 15 amino acids. CDR1 is SEHNR and CDR2 is FQNEAQ in the germline V gene (reference sequence). Losses at the gene ends were 5 bases for V and 5 bases for J; bases not matched to a gene: 9. The CDR3 bases are TGTGCCAGCAGCCGCACGGGGGGTCCGGACAATGAGCAGTTCTTC. This codes for CASSRTGGPDNEQFF.

The V call is TRBV2, the J call TRBJ1-5; D is ambiguous. The V gene's germline CDR1 is SNHLY and CDR2 FYNNEI. The CDR3 loop spans 14 amino acids. With 2 bases removed from V and 0 bases from J, the gap between germline ends came to 5 bases. CDR3 in DNA: TGTGCCAGCAGTGAATACAATAGCAATCAGCCCCAGCATTTT. Protein: CASSEYNSNQPQHF.

The V and J genes are TRBV11-2 and TRBJ2-1, with D hard to call. The V end lost 2 bases, the J end lost 9 bases, and 8 bases lay between the germline ends. The CDR3 totals 12 residues. Per the germline V gene, CDR1 is SGHAT and CDR2 is FQNNGV. CDR3: CASSLIPGEQFF. CDR3 sequence (DNA): TGTGCCAGCAGCTTAATTCCTGGTGAGCAGTTCTTC.

The J gene is TRBJ2-1, the V gene TRBV11-2, with D tentatively TRBD2 (6 bases). Trimming pared 6 bases from V and 0 bases from J, leaving 12 bases between. In germline, CDR1 is SGHAT, CDR2 FQNNGV. The CDR3 runs to 15 residues. This CDR3 reads CASRERGISYNEQFF. In DNA form, the CDR3 reads TGTGCCAGCAGGGAACGGGGGATCTCCTACAATGAGCAGTTCTTC. Together with reference TRBV11-2 and TRBJ2-1, the CDR3 gives the full variable domain: EAGVAQSPRYKIIEKRQSVAFWCNPISGHATLYWYQQILGQGPKLLIQFQNNGVVDDSQLPKDRFSAERLKGVDSTLKIQPAKLEDSAVYLCASRERGISYNEQFFGPGTRLTVL.

Only one count was recorded for this clonotype. DNA of the CDR3: TGTGCCTGGAGTGTACAGGGACCCGAAGCTTTCTTT. Amino acid sequence: CAWSVQGPEAFF. V is TRBV30 and J is TRBJ1-1, with D perhaps TRBD1 (6 bases). V was trimmed by 0 bases and J by 8 bases, leaving 10 bases between them. There are 12 residues in the CDR3. The V gene's germline CDR1 is GTSNPN and CDR2 SVGIG (reference sequence).

In DNA, the CDR3 is TGTGCCACCAGCACCCTAGCGGGGAGGCAGCCCCAGCATTTT. Amino acid sequence: CATSTLAGRQPQHF. The chain uses TRBV15 and TRBJ1-5; no clear D gene. The CDR3 consists of 14 residues. V was trimmed by 4 bases and J by 7 bases, leaving 14 bases between them. In germline, CDR1 is LNHNV, CDR2 YYDKDF (reference sequence).

This clonotype has just a few counts. The gene calls are TRBV7-9 and TRBJ2-5; D uncertain. V was pared by 1 base and J by 7 bases, with 10 bases between. CDR3 size: 13 residues. Germline CDR1 SEHNR, CDR2 FQNEAQ (reference sequence). For the CDR3, the DNA is TGTGCCAGCAGCTTAGACTCCAAAGCGACCCAGTACTTC. The encoded protein is CASSLDSKATQYF.